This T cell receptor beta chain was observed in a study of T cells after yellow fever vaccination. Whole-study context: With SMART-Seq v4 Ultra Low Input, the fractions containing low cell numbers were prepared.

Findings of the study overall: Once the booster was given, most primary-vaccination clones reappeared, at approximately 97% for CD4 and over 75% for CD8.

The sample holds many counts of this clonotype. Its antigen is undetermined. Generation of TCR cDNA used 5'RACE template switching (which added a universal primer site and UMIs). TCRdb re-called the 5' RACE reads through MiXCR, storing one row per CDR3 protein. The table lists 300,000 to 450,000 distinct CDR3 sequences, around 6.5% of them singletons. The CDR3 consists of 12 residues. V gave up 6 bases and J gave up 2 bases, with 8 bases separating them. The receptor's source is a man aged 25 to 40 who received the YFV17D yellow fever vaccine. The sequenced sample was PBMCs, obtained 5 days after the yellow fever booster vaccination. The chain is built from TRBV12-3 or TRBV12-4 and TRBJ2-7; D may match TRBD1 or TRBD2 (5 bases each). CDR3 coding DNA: TGTGCCAGCAGGGGGGTCACCTACGAGCAGTACTTC. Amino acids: CASRGVTYEQYF.